This record looks at one TCR beta chain sequence and its context. Its cognate antigen is unknown. Distinct nucleotide sequences in the sample also encode this CDR3. V was cut by 0 bases and J by 5 bases, with 5 bases left in between. Germline V gene data show CDR1 as MDHEN and CDR2 as SYDVKM. This CDR3 has 12 amino acids. This sample is part of a study of PD-1 blockade in classical Hodgkin lymphoma. Study-level background: Every 2 weeks, patients had 3 mg/kg nivolumab intravenously.

Method: immunoSEQ multiplex PCR; TCRdb's copy keeps in-frame clones and lacks some. The sample lists approximately 52,000 clones, just under 75% occurring once. Findings of the study overall: At C4D1, TCR diversity had climbed significantly for CD4+ cells, though not for CD8+ cells. Any patient who commenced nivolumab under 1 year after ASCT was excluded. Healthy donors were reported to have higher baseline TCR diversity than newly diagnosed patients.

Brentuximab vedotin exposure varied, and every patient relapsed after autologous stem cell transplantation. Sequencing was performed on peripheral blood mononuclear cells (PBMCs), taken before the second cycle of nivolumab. This chain uses TRBV28 with TRBJ2-7; no clear D. The source is a human donor with classical Hodgkin lymphoma. The DNA for the CDR3 is TGTGCCAGCAGTTTATGGGGTAACGAGCAGTACTTC. This encodes CASSLWGNEQYF.